This entry is about one T cell receptor (beta chain). Gene labels here are mouse ones. Coverage ceases 1 residue before the CDR3 finishes, and the germline J gene fills in the end. This sample stems from a study of tissue T cells after allogeneic stem cell transplantation. The CDR3 totals 14 residues. Germline V lookup: CDR1 LGHDT, CDR2 YNNKQL (reference sequence). The V gene end was trimmed by 4 bases and the J gene end by 7 bases; junction bases not matched to a gene: 8. Clones were sequenced by immunoSEQ multiplex PCR, and TCRdb holds only the in-frame ones, with some missing. The top ten hold 0.35% to 0.5% of the sample, which has 20,000 to 25,000 clones, roughly three quarters seen once.

Sequencing was done on a sample of blood. The V and J genes are TRBV4 and TRBJ2-5, with 7 bases identical to TRBD1. This TCR came from a female BALB/c mouse in good health. This mouse strain has H2-d as its MHC haplotype. This chain's CDR3 is CASSFRQGGNTQYF. Partial CDR3 DNA: TGTGCCAGCAGCTTTCGACAGGGCGGGAACACCCAGTAC.